Below are 5 T cell receptor beta chains sequenced from a single sample in a study of cytomegalovirus exposure and HLA in healthy donors. The PCR used 60 Vbeta and 13 Jbeta primers. Libraries were prepared by immunoSEQ multiplex PCR; TCRdb keeps only in-frame clonotypes and omits some of them. The profile shows about 130,000 clones, over 65% of them singletons. Sequenced input: PBMCs. These receptors all come from a man younger than 30 in good health and CMV-seropositive.

The J gene is TRBJ2-2, the V gene TRBV4-1; a weak D match, TRBD2 (5 bases). The CDR3 is 17 amino acids. V lost 4 bases to trimming and J lost 0 bases, with 15 bases between them. CDR1 MGHRA and CDR2 YSYEKL come from the germline V gene. In nucleotides, the CDR3 is TGCGCCAGCAGCCCCCGGGGTGCTCTCGCGAACACCGGGGAGCTGTTTTTT. Translated, it gives CASSPRGALANTGELFF.

The chain uses TRBV28 and TRBJ2-3, with 11 bases that match TRBD2. Unmatched junction bases numbered 11, after V lost 4 bases and J lost 5 bases. Germline V CDR1 and CDR2: MDHEN, SYDVKM. The CDR3 length is 17 residues. The CDR3 spells CASSSYGLAGAGDTQYF. As DNA, the CDR3 is TGTGCCAGCAGTTCATACGGACTAGCGGGTGCCGGAGATACGCAGTATTTT.

This clone was counted between two and nine times. The chain uses TRBV7-9 and TRBJ2-3; D gene uncertain. Germline loops: CDR1 SEHNR, CDR2 FQNEAQ (reference sequence). The CDR3 runs to 14 residues. V was shortened by 6 bases and J by 1 base, with 11 bases between the two germline ends. Here the CDR3 DNA reads TGTGCCAGCAGTCTCGTGAGTGGCACAGATACGCAGTATTTT. This translates into CASSLVSGTDTQYF. Looking up the rest from reference TRBV7-9 and TRBJ2-3 gives the full variable domain: DTGVSQNPRHKITKRGQNVTFRCDPISEHNRLYWYRQTLGQGPEFLTYFQNEAQLEKSRLLSDRFSAERPKGSFSTLEIQRTEQGDSAMYLCASSLVSGTDTQYFGPGTRLTVL.

This clone has more than one count but fewer than ten. The chain employs TRBV2 and TRBJ1-2; D unresolved. Germline V gene data show CDR1 as SNHLY and CDR2 as FYNNEI. The V and J ends lost 0 bases and 1 base respectively, with 3 bases between them. The CDR3 is made up of 13 amino acids. In DNA form, the CDR3 reads TGTGCCAGCAGTGAAGCCAGTAACTATGGCTACACCTTC. Protein sequence: CASSEASNYGYTF.

The chain is built from TRBV5-5 and TRBJ1-2, with unresolved D. CDR1 is SGHKS and CDR2 is YYEKEE in the germline V gene (reference sequence). The CDR3 has 15 residues. The ends were cut back, 2 bases at V and 0 bases at J, with 11 bases in the middle. The CDR3 nucleotides are TGTGCCAGCAGCTTACGGACTGGGCCTAACTATGGCTACACCTTC. It yields the protein CASSLRTGPNYGYTF.